This TCR beta chain was documented in a study of shared clonotypes between healthy human individuals. V was pared by 7 bases and J by 5 bases, with 11 bases of the junction left unmatched. Germline-derived CDR1 and CDR2 are SGHTA and FQGNSA. The CDR3 contains 15 residues. This table comes from immunoSEQ multiplex PCR, and its TCRdb copy is limited to in-frame clones, with some not included. The sample holds about 1 million clones; roughly 70% are singletons and the top ten take over 1.3%. Notes on this clone: The antigen is unknown.

Naive CD45RA+ and memory CD45RA-negative subsets were split from CD4+ cells. Findings and caveats of the study: The naive CD4 repertoires of a handful of donors were compared, and roughly 5% of clonotypes were shared. Clonotypes shared by all four sorted-subset donors had higher generation probabilities than non-shared clonotypes. Inspection by rarefaction showed sorted-subset sequencing to be incomplete despite large depth.

The source is a man younger than 35 in good health. Source material: memory CD4+ T cells sorted from blood. Subset: CD45RA-negative fraction. The V call is TRBV7-2, the J call TRBJ2-5; TRBD2 matches 9 bases. DNA for the CDR3: TGTGCCAGCACCCACCCCAGCGGGAGGAGGGAGACCCAGTACTTC. It codes for CASTHPSGRRETQYF.